The present T cell receptor (beta chain) was sequenced within a study of blood T cells in healthy people across ages. Next came a second PCR, run for roughly 6 to 11 cycles, which used a sample-barcoded 5' primer along with a J-beta primer mix. All cDNA molecules were each tagged by a template-switch adaptor with 12 random nucleotides. From the 5' RACE reads, TCRdb called clonotypes with MiXCR, one entry per CDR3 protein. The sample consists of about 1.4 million distinct CDR3 sequences, 45% to 70% of them appearing once. A few counts support this clonotype. Sequencing input: blood. The sequence was collected from a man younger than 35 in good health.

In DNA, the CDR3 is TGCGCCAGCAGCCAGCTCAGCGGGACCTACGAGCAGTACTTC. Its translation is CASSQLSGTYEQYF. This chain joins TRBV4-1 and TRBJ2-7; 7 bases fit TRBD2. In germline, CDR1 is MGHRA, CDR2 YSYEKL. Losses at the gene ends were 3 bases for V and 2 bases for J; bases not matched to a gene: 4. The CDR3 has 14 amino acids.